The entry below describes one TCR beta chain. The target antigen is unknown. Amplification of TCR beta CDR3 regions was performed using RNA transcripts as template. When the TCR CDR3 underwent first-round RT-PCR, the HTBI primer set was used. TCRdb redid the calling of the multiplex PCR reads with MiXCR, one entry per CDR3 protein. Among 90,000 to 120,000 distinct CDR3 sequences listed, 15% to 20% were seen once. The record originates from a study of T cells in Graves' hyperthyroidism and ophthalmopathy. Study results and caveats: Blood also showed most of the thyroid clonotypes that were expanded above 0.001.

Per the germline V gene, CDR1 is SGHVS and CDR2 is FNYEAQ. J was trimmed by 0 bases and V by 5 bases; bases with no gene match: 4. The CDR3 spans 15 residues. The sample consisted of blood. This rearrangement joins TRBV7-6 to TRBJ1-1, with TRBD1 identical over 9 bases. The clonotype comes from a woman in her fifties or sixties with Graves' hyperthyroidism. The CDR3 region has the DNA TGTGCCAGCAGCCCCGGGACAGGGATGAACACTGAAGCTTTCTTT. Protein product: CASSPGTGMNTEAFF.